The 28 T cell receptor beta chains reported below all come from one sample, sequenced in a study of human T cells and chemical hapten exposure. Via MiXCR, TCRdb re-called the RACE reads, giving one row per CDR3 protein. There are roughly 100,000 distinct CDR3 sequences in the sample; roughly a tenth occur only once, and around 3.1% lies in the top ten. Time point reported: pre-sensitization, week 0. Treatment of the sample: therapeutic diphenylcyclopropenone sensitization with weekly scalp DPC. The source was whole blood, collected in connection with sensitization to the hapten diphenylcyclopropenone (DPC). These receptors were taken from an older woman with alopecia areata. Some clones in this sample may be carry-over from other donors' samples.

This clonotype was detected many times. The chain combines TRBV7-3 with TRBJ2-7; 8 bases map to TRBD2. CDR1 and CDR2 (germline): SGHTA, FQGTGA. This CDR3 comprises 13 residues. The J segment lost 10 bases and the V segment lost 4 bases, leaving 9 bases of the junction unmatched. This CDR3 is CASSWGLDSPQYF. CDR3 nucleotides: TGTGCCAGCAGCTGGGGACTAGACTCTCCCCAGTACTTC.

This clonotype has just a few counts. The chain joins TRBV12-3 or TRBV12-4 to TRBJ1-2; 9 bases fit TRBD1. With 6 bases clipped from V and 8 bases from J, the junction kept 10 bases outside the gene matches. The CDR3 is 14 residues long. Here the CDR3 reads CASSTQGAAVGYTF. In nucleotides, the CDR3 is TGTGCCAGCAGCACACAGGGGGCCGCGGTCGGCTACACCTTC.

This clonotype was counted ten times or more. The rearrangement joins TRBV5-1 to TRBJ2-3; D might be TRBD1 or TRBD2, each matching 5 bases. The CDR3 consists of 14 residues. Per germline, CDR1 SGHRS and CDR2 YFSETQ. Trimming pared 0 bases from V and 0 bases from J, leaving 5 bases between. CDR3 nucleotide sequence: TGCGCCAGCAGCTTGGGGGACAGCACAGATACGCAGTATTTT. This translates into CASSLGDSTDTQYF. The full variable domain, rest sourced from reference TRBV5-1 and TRBJ2-3, is KAGVTQTPRYLIKTRGQQVTLSCSPISGHRSVSWYQQTPGQGLQFLFEYFSETQRNKGNFPGRFSGRQFSNSRSEMNVSTLELGDSALYLCASSLGDSTDTQYFGPGTRLTVL.

At least ten counts were recorded for this clonotype. This chain uses TRBV4-2 with TRBJ1-2; D gene uncertain. There are 16 residues in the CDR3. V dropped 0 bases and J dropped 1 base, with 12 bases sitting between them. The germline gives CDR1 LGHNA, CDR2 YNFKEQ. The CDR3 loop is CASSQDWPVGNYGYTF. The CDR3 DNA reads TGTGCCAGCAGCCAAGATTGGCCTGTGGGTAACTATGGCTACACCTTC.

This clonotype was seen at least ten times. The CDR3 protein is CASTPGPTNTGELFF. CDR3 bases: TGCGCCAGCACCCCGGGACCAACCAACACCGGGGAGCTGTTTTTT. The chain links TRBV5-1 to TRBJ2-2; either TRBD1 or TRBD2 may supply D (5 bases each). The CDR3 sequence is 15 residues long. The germline V gene encodes CDR1 SGHRS and CDR2 YFSETQ. V lost 6 bases, J lost 2 bases, and 14 bases lay in between.

This clonotype was counted a few times. The rearrangement joins TRBV3-1 to TRBJ1-1; D uncertain. Germline V gene data show CDR1 as LGHDT and CDR2 as YNNKEL (reference sequence). V lost 7 bases, J lost 4 bases, and 16 bases lay in between. This CDR3 spans 14 amino acids. CDR3 coding DNA: TGTGCCAGCACTCTAGGCCCGGGGTCCACTGAAGCTTTCTTT. Translation: CASTLGPGSTEAFF.

In this sample, this clonotype turned up many times. The junction departs from germline at one end; a sequencing error may be responsible. The chain links TRBV12-3 or TRBV12-4 to TRBJ2-5; no definite D call. This CDR3 spans 9 amino acids. The CDR3 region is CASSPTEVF. CDR3 nucleotide sequence: TGTGCCAGCAGCCCCACCGAGGTCTTC.

This clonotype was detected only a few times. The gene calls are TRBV6-2 or TRBV6-3 and TRBJ1-2; a possible D gene is TRBD1 (6 bases). CDR3 length: 16 residues. Per germline, CDR1 MNHEY and CDR2 SVGEGT. The V gene lost 6 bases and the J gene lost 4 bases, with 21 bases spanning the gap. The CDR3 DNA sequence: TGTGCCAGCAGGCCAGGGCAGGGGATACCAGGCTATGGCTACACCTTC. Its translation: CASRPGQGIPGYGYTF.

This clonotype was counted at least ten times. The rearrangement uses TRBV7-8 and TRBJ2-1, with 14 bases identical to TRBD2. This CDR3 has 19 residues. Per germline, CDR1 SGHVS and CDR2 FQNEAQ. Germline trimming cut 4 bases from V and 1 base from J; bases unmatched to any gene: 9. CDR3 loop: CASSSPGTSGGSSYNEQFF. The CDR3 DNA sequence: TGTGCCAGCAGCTCCCCCGGGACTAGCGGGGGAAGTTCCTACAATGAGCAGTTCTTC.

This clonotype was picked up many times. The chain employs TRBV2 and TRBJ1-1; tentatively, D is TRBD1 (6 bases). There are 13 residues in the CDR3. V was pared by 9 bases and J by 6 bases, with 17 bases between. The germline CDR1 and CDR2 sequences are SNHLY and FYNNEI. The CDR3 spells CASLEDQGPEAFF. CDR3 nucleotide sequence: TGTGCCAGTCTGGAAGATCAGGGGCCTGAAGCTTTCTTT.

The CDR3: CASSPAVDLVETQYF. The DNA for the CDR3 is TGTGCCAGCTCCCCCGCAGTGGATTTGGTGGAGACCCAGTACTTC. V and J are TRBV18 and TRBJ2-5; D is unclear. Trimming took off 6 bases at V and 5 bases at J, with 19 bases between the two ends. The germline V gene encodes CDR1 KGHSH and CDR2 LQKENI. The CDR3 runs to 15 residues.

Ten or more counts support this clonotype. The chain joins TRBV20-1 to TRBJ2-7, with 11 bases identical to TRBD1. The CDR3 is 12 residues long. The J segment lost 6 bases and the V segment lost 5 bases, leaving 3 bases of the junction unmatched. CDR1 DFQATT and CDR2 SNEGSKA come from the germline V gene (reference sequence). CDR3 nucleotides: TGCAGTGCTTTAGGGACAGGGGGCGAGCAGTACTTC. Residues: CSALGTGGEQYF.

This clonotype showed up many times. The chain couples TRBV12-3 or TRBV12-4 to TRBJ2-2; TRBD2 matches at 12 bases. There are 16 residues in the CDR3. J lost 1 base, V lost 5 bases, and 2 bases had no gene match. The CDR3: CASSTGLAGNTGELFF. Written as DNA, the CDR3 is TGTGCCAGCAGTACGGGACTAGCGGGGAACACCGGGGAGCTGTTTTTT.

This clonotype showed up many times. The CDR3 is CASSDRTNYGYTF. The CDR3 DNA is TGCGCCAGCAGTGACAGGACGAACTATGGCTACACCTTC. The rearrangement links TRBV10-2 to TRBJ1-2; D is unclear. Trimming pared 3 bases from V and 2 bases from J, leaving 7 bases between. The V gene's germline CDR1 is WSHSY and CDR2 SAAADI. The CDR3 loop spans 13 amino acids.

This clonotype showed up many times. The rearrangement uses TRBV20-1 and TRBJ2-3; D is tentatively TRBD1 or TRBD2 (6 bases each). The V gene's germline CDR1 is DFQATT and CDR2 SNEGSKA (reference sequence). The CDR3 is made up of 15 amino acids. Trimming pared 6 bases from V and 1 base from J, leaving 17 bases between. CDR3 nucleotides: TGCAGTGCCCCGGGGGCTGGCGGGGGCACAGATACGCAGTATTTT. This sequence encodes CSAPGAGGGTDTQYF.

J is TRBJ1-5 and V is TRBV12-3 or TRBV12-4; D is unresolved. This CDR3 spans 13 amino acids. V lost 3 bases to trimming and J lost 5 bases, with 8 bases between them. CDR3 amino acids: CASSFPGDQPQHF. DNA of the CDR3: TGTGCCAGCAGTTTTCCCGGCGATCAGCCCCAGCATTTT.

This clonotype was observed many times. This chain joins TRBV7-8 and TRBJ2-7, with D possibly TRBD2 on 5 matching bases. Germline V gives CDR1 SGHVS, CDR2 FQNEAQ. This CDR3 region has 14 residues. V gave up 1 base and J gave up 4 bases, with 11 bases separating them. The CDR3 coding sequence is TGTGCCAGCAGCTTAGGAGGGCAGGTGTACGAGCAGTACTTC. Its protein is CASSLGGQVYEQYF.

The chain carries TRBV30 and TRBJ1-5; D is undetermined. There are 13 residues in the CDR3. Deletions cut 1 base from V and 3 bases from J, with 7 bases between. Germline V gene sequence: CDR1 GTSNPN, CDR2 SVGIG (reference sequence). CDR3 sequence (DNA): TGTGCCTGGAGTGCCACCTCCAATCAGCCCCAGCATTTT. Translating it yields CAWSATSNQPQHF.

This clonotype was counted many times. The chain is built from TRBV13 and TRBJ2-3, with 9 bases identical to TRBD2. V lost 5 bases, J lost 4 bases, and 10 bases stayed unmatched. Germline V gene data show CDR1 as PRHDT and CDR2 as FYEKMQ (reference sequence). The CDR3 is 16 residues long. CDR3 in DNA: TGTGCCAGCAGCCTGTATCAAGCGGGGGGAGCAGATACGCAGTATTTT. Encoded protein: CASSLYQAGGADTQYF.

This clonotype has a count of ten or more. The V call is TRBV12-3 or TRBV12-4, the J call TRBJ2-7; 11 bases fit TRBD1. V gave up 10 bases and J gave up 2 bases; unmatched junction bases: 7. This CDR3 is 14 amino acids long. This CDR3 reads CAISPGQGAYEQYF. The CDR3 coding sequence is TGTGCCATATCGCCGGGACAGGGGGCCTACGAGCAGTACTTC.

In its sample, this clonotype was seen many times. This sequence joins TRBV30 and TRBJ1-1; TRBD1 is a possible D gene (6 bases). The CDR3 extends over 12 amino acids. Germline CDR1 and CDR2: GTSNPN and SVGIG (reference sequence). The CDR3 bases are TGTGCAAGCAGGGGTGTGGGCACTGAAGCTTTCTTT. Residues: CASRGVGTEAFF.

This clonotype appeared a few times. The rearrangement links TRBV6-5 to TRBJ1-6; no firm D call. Looked up from germline, CDR1 is MNHEY and CDR2 is SVGAGI. V lost 6 bases to trimming and J lost 14 bases, with 14 bases between them. The CDR3 loop spans 12 amino acids. As DNA, the CDR3 is TGTGCCAGCAGAAACTTCCCCATGGCCCTCCACTTT. Its protein is CASRNFPMALHF.

CDR3 in DNA: TGTGCCAGCAGCAAAATAGCAACAGGGTACGACGAGCAGTACTTC. This translates into CASSKIATGYDEQYF. The chain links TRBV21-1 to TRBJ2-7; TRBD1, as called in the table, went unchecked against the DNA. TRBV21-1 is deemed a pseudogene. The CDR3 is made up of 15 amino acids.

The chain combines TRBV29-1 with TRBJ1-4; 7 bases align to TRBD1. Germline CDR1 SQVTM, CDR2 ANQGSEA. V dropped 2 bases and J dropped 4; count of bases not matched to a gene: 4. CDR3 length: 14 amino acids. DNA for the CDR3: TGCAGCGTTGAACGGTGGGACAGTAATGAAAAACTGTTTTTT. Protein: CSVERWDSNEKLFF.

In its sample, this clonotype was seen many times. This chain connects TRBV7-9 to TRBJ2-7; D is unresolved. The CDR3 has 15 amino acids. V lost 1 base, J lost 0 bases, and 10 bases lay in between. Germline CDR1 is SEHNR and CDR2 is FQNEAQ (reference sequence). The CDR3 coding sequence is TGTGCCAGCAGCTTAGGACCGGGTGCCTCCTACGAGCAGTACTTC. This encodes CASSLGPGASYEQYF.

There are many counts of this clonotype. V and J are TRBV7-9 and TRBJ1-5; a weak D match, TRBD1 (6 bases). Trimming pared 5 bases from V and 6 bases from J, leaving 17 bases between. Germline values: CDR1 SEHNR, CDR2 FQNEAQ (reference sequence). The length of the CDR3 is 15 residues. CDR3 sequence reads: CASSPGAGVGQPQHF. The CDR3 DNA follows: TGTGCCAGCAGCCCAGGGGCAGGGGTCGGTCAGCCCCAGCATTTT.

This clonotype was detected a few times. The V call is TRBV7-3, the J call TRBJ2-6; D is ambiguous. This CDR3 has 15 amino acids. CDR1 and CDR2 (germline): SGHTA, FQGTGA. V lost 5 bases, J lost 0 bases, and 8 bases lay in between. The chain's CDR3 is CASSEQLSGANVLTF. The CDR3, as DNA: TGTGCCAGCAGCGAACAACTCTCTGGGGCCAACGTCCTGACTTTC.

This clonotype showed up just a few times. Written as DNA, the CDR3 is TGCAGTGCTAGAAAACCACCCGACAGCCAATTTATGGAGGGCTACACCTTC. Translated, it gives CSARKPPDSQFMEGYTF. J is TRBJ1-2 and V is TRBV20-1; the D gene is possibly TRBD1 (5 bases). Trimming took off 2 bases at V and 8 bases at J, with 27 bases between the two ends. Germline CDR1 reads DFQATT; CDR2 reads SNEGSKA (reference sequence). There are 17 residues in the CDR3.